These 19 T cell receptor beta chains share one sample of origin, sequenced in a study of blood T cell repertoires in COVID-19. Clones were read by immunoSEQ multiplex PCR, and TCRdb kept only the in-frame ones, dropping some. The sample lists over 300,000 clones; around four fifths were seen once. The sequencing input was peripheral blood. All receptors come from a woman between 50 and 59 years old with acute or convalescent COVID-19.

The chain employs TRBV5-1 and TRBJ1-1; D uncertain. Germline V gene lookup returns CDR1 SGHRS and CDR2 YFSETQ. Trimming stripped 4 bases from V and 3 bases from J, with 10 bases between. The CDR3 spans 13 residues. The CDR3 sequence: CASSTTQHTEAFF. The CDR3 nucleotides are TGCGCCAGCAGCACGACACAACACACTGAAGCTTTCTTT.

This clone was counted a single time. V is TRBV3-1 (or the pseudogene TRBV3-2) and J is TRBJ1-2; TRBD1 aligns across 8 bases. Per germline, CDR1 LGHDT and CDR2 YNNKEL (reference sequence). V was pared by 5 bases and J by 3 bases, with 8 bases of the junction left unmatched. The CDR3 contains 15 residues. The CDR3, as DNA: TGTGCCAGCAGCTACCAGGGGGCGGCTGACTATGGCTACACCTTC. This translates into CASSYQGAADYGYTF.

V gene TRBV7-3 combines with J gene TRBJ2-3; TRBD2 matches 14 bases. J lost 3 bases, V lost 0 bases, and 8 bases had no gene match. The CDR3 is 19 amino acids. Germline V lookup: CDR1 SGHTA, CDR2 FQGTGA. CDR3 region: CASSLTGLAGVRVTDTQYF. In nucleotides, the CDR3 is TGTGCCAGCAGCTTAACGGGACTAGCGGGAGTGCGCGTAACAGATACGCAGTATTTT.

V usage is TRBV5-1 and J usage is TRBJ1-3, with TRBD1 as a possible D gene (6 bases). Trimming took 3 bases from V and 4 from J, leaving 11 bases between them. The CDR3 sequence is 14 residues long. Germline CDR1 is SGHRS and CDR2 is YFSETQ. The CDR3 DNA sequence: TGCGCCAGCAGCTCCGGGACATTCGGAAACACCATATATTTT. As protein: CASSSGTFGNTIYF.

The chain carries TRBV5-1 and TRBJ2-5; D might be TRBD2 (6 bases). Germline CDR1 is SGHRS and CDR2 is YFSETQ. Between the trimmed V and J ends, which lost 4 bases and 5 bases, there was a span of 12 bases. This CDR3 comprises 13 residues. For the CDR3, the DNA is TGCGCCAGCAGCCGGAGGGCGGCGGAGACCCAGTACTTC. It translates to CASSRRAAETQYF.

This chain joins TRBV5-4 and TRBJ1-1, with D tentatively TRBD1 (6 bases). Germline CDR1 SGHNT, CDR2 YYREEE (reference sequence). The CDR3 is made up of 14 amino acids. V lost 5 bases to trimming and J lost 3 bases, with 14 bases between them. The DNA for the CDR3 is TGTGCCAGCAGGTCGAGGACAGACGACACTGAAGCTTTCTTT. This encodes CASRSRTDDTEAFF.

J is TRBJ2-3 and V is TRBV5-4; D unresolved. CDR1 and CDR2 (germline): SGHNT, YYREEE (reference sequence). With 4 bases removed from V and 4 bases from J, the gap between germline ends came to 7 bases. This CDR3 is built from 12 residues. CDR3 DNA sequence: TGTGCCAGCAGCACCCAGGCAGATACGCAGTATTTT. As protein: CASSTQADTQYF.

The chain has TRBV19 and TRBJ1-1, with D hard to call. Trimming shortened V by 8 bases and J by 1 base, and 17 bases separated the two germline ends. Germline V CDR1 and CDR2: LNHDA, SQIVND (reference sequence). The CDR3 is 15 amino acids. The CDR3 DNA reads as TGTGCCAGTTCAAAGTATTCAGGAACGAACACTGAAGCTTTCTTT. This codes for CASSKYSGTNTEAFF.

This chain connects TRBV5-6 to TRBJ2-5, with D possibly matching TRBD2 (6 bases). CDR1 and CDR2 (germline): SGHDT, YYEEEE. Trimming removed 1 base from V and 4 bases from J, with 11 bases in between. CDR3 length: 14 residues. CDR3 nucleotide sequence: TGTGCCAGCAGCTTGCGGAGGGGATTAGAGACCCAGTACTTC. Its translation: CASSLRRGLETQYF.

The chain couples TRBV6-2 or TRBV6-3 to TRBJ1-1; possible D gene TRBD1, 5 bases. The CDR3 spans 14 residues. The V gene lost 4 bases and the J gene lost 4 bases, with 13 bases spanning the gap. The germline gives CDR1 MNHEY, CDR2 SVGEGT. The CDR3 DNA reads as TGTGCCAGCAGTTCACCAGGGAAGGGCACTGAAGCTTTCTTT. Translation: CASSSPGKGTEAFF.

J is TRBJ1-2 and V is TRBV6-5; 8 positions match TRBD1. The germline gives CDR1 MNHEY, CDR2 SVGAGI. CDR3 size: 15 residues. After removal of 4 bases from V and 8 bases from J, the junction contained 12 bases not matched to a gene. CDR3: CASSSLTGQGWGYTF. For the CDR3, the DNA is TGTGCCAGCAGTTCGCTGACCGGACAGGGTTGGGGCTACACCTTC.

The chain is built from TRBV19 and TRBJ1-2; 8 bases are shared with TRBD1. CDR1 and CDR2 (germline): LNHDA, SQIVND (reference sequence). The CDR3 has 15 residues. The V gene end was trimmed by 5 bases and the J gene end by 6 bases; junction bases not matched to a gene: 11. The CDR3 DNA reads TGTGCCAGTAGTGCCCGACAGGGGTCCAAGGATGGCTACACCTTC. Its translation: CASSARQGSKDGYTF.

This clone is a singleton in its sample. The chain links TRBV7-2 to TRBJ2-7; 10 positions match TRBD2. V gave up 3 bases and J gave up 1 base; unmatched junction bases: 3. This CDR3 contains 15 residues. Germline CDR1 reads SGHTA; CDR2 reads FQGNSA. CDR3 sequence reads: CASSFLAGESYEQYF. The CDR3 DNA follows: TGTGCCAGCAGCTTCCTAGCGGGAGAGTCCTACGAGCAGTACTTC.

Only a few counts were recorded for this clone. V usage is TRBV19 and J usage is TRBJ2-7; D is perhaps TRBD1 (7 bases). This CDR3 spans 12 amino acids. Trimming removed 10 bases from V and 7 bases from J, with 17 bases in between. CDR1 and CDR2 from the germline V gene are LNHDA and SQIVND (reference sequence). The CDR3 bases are TGTGCCACCCTCCGGAGGGGGCGAGAGCAGTACGTC. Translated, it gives CATLRRGREQYV.

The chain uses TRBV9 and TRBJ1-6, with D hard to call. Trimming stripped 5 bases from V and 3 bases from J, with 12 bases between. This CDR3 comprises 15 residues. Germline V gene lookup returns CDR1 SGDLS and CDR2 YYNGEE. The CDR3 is CASRDGSDYNSPLHF. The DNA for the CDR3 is TGTGCCAGCAGAGACGGGAGCGACTATAATTCACCCCTCCACTTT.

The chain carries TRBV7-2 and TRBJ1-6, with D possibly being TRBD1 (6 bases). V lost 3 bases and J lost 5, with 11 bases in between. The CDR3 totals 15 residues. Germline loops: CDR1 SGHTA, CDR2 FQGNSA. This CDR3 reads CASSFQGLNNSPLHF. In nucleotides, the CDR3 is TGTGCCAGCAGCTTTCAGGGGTTAAATAATTCACCCCTCCACTTT.

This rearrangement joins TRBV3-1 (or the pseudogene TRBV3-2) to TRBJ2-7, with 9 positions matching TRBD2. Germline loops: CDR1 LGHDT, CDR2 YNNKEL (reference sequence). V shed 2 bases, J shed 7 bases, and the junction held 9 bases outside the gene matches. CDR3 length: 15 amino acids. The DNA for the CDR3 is TGTGCCAGCAGCCAAAGACTAGCGGTCCTCCCAGAGCAGTACTTC. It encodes CASSQRLAVLPEQYF.

The CDR3 sequence is CASSFTTSGKEVYEQYF. In DNA, the CDR3 is TGTGCCAGCAGTTTTACAACTAGCGGGAAAGAGGTATACGAGCAGTACTTC. V and J are TRBV27 and TRBJ2-7; 10 bases align to TRBD2. The germline V gene has CDR1 MNHEY and CDR2 SMNVEV (reference sequence). The J segment lost 4 bases and the V segment lost 3 bases, leaving 12 bases of the junction unmatched. The CDR3 loop spans 17 amino acids.

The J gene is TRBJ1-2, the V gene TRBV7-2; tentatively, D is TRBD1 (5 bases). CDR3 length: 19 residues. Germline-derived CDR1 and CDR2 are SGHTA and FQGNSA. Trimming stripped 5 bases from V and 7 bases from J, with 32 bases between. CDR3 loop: CASSGVGQGGSYGFTGYTF. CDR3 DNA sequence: TGTGCCAGCAGCGGCGTGGGGCAGGGAGGAAGCTATGGCTTTACTGGCTACACCTTC.